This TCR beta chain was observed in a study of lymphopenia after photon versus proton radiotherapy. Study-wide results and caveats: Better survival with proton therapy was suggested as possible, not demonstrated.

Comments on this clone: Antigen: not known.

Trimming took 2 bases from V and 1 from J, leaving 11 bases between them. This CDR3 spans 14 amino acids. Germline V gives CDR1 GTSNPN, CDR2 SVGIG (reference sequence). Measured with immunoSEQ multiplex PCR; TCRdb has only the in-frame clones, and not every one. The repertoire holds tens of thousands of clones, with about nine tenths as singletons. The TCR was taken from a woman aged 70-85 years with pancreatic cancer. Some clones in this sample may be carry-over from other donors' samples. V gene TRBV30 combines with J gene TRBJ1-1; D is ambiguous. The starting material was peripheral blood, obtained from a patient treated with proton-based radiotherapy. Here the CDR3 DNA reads TGTGCCTGGAGTCCCGGGTCACCGAACACTGAAGCTTTCTTT. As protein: CAWSPGSPNTEAFF.